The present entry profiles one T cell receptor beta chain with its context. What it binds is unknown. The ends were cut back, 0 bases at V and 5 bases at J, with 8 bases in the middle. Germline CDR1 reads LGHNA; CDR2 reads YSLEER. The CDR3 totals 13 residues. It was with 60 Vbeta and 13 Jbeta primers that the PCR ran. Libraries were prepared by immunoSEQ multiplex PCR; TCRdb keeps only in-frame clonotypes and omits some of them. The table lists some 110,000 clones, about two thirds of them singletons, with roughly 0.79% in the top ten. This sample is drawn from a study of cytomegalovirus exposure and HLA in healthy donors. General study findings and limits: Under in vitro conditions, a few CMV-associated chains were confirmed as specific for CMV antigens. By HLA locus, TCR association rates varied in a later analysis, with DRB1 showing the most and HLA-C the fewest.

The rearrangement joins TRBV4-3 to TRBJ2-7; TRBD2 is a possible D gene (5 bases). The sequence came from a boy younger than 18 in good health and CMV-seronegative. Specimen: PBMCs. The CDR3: CASSQELVHEQYF. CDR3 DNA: TGCGCCAGCAGCCAAGAACTAGTCCACGAGCAGTACTTC.